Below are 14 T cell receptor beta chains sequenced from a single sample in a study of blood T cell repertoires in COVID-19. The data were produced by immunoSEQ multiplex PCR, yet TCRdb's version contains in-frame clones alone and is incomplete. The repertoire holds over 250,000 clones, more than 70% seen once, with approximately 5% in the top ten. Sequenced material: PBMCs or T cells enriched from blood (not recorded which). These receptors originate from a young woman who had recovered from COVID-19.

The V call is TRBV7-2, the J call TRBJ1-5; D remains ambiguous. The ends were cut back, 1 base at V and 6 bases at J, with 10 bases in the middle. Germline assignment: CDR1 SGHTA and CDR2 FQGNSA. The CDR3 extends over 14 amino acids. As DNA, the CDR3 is TGTGCCAGCAGCTTAGGGCCCTTCCCTCAGCCCCAGCATTTT. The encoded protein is CASSLGPFPQPQHF.

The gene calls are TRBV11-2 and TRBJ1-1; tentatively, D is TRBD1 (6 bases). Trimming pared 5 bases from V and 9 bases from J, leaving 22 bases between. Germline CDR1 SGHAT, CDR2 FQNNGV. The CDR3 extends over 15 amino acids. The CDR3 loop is CASSPKGGEIMKAFF. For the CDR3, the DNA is TGTGCCAGCAGCCCCAAAGGGGGAGAGATAATGAAAGCTTTCTTT.

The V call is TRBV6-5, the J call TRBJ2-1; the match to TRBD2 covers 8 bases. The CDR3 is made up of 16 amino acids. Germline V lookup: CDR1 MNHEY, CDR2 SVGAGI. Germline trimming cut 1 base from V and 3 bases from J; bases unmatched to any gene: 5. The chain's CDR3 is CASSYWSGGNYNEQFF. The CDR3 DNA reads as TGTGCCAGCAGTTACTGGAGCGGGGGTAACTACAATGAGCAGTTCTTC.

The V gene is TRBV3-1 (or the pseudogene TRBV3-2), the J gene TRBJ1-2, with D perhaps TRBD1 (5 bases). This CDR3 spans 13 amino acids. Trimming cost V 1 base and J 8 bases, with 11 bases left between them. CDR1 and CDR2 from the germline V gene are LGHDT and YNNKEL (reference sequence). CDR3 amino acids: CASSQADRNGYTF. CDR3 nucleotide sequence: TGTGCCAGCAGCCAAGCCGACAGAAACGGCTACACCTTC.

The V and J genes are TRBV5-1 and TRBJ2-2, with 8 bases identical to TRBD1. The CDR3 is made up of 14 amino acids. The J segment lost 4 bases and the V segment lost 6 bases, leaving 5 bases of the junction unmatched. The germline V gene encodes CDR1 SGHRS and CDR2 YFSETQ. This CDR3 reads CASNQGAGTGELFF. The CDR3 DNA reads TGCGCCAGCAACCAGGGGGCGGGCACCGGGGAGCTGTTTTTT.

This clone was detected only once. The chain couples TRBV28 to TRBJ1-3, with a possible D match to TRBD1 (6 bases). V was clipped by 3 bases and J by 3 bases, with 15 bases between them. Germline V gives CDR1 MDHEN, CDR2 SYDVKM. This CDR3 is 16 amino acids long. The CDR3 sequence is CASSFHYRAVGNTIYF. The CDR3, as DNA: TGTGCCAGCAGTTTTCACTACAGGGCGGTTGGAAACACCATATATTTT.

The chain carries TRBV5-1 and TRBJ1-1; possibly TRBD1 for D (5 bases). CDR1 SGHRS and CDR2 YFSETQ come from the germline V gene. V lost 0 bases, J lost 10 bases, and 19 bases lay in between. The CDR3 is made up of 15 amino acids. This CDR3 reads CASSLAGLVGEGAFF. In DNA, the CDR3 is TGCGCCAGCAGCTTGGCCGGGTTGGTAGGGGAAGGAGCTTTCTTT.

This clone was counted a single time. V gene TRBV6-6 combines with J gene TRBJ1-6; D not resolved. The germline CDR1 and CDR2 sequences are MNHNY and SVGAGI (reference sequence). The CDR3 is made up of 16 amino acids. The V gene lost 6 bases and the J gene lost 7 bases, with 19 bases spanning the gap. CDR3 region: CASSSSGGSNNSPLHF. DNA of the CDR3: TGTGCCAGCAGCTCCTCGGGAGGGTCGAACAATTCACCCCTCCACTTT.

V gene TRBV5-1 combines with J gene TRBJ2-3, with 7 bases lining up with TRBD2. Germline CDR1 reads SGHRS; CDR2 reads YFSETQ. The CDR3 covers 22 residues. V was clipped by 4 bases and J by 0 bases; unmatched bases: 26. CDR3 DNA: TGCGCCAGCAGCCCCCTAAGTTGGTCTGGGTTCAGCGGGGCACCTAGCACAGATACGCAGTATTTT. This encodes CASSPLSWSGFSGAPSTDTQYF.

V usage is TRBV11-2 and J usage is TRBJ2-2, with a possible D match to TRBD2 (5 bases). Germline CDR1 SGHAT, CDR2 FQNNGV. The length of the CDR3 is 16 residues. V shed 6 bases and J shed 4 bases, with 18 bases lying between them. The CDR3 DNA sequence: TGTGCCAGCAGGACCGTTAGGGCTGGGAGCACCGGGGAGCTGTTTTTT. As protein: CASRTVRAGSTGELFF.

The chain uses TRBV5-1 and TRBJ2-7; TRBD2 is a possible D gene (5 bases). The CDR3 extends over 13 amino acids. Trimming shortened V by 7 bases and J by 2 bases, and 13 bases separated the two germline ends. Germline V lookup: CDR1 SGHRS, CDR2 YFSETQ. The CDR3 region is CASRPDGAYEQYF. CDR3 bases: TGCGCCAGCCGCCCGGACGGGGCCTACGAGCAGTACTTC.

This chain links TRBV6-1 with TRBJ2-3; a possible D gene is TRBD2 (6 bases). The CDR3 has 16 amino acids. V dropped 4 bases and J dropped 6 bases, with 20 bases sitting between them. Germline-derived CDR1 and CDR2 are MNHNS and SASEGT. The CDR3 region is CASSVVAAKARDTQYF. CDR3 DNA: TGTGCCAGCAGTGTGGTAGCGGCGAAGGCACGCGATACGCAGTATTTT.

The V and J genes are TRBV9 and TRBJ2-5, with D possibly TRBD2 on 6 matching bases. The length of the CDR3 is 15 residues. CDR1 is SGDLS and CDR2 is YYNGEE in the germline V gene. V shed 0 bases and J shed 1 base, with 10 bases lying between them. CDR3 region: CASSVGSGLQETQYF. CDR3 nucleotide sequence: TGTGCCAGCAGCGTAGGGTCGGGACTCCAAGAGACCCAGTACTTC.

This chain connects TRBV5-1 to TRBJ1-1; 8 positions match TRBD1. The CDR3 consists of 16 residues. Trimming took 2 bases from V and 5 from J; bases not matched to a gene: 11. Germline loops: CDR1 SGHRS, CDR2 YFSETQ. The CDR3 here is CASSFRTGSLGTEAFF. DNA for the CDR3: TGCGCCAGCAGCTTCAGGACAGGGTCGCTTGGGACTGAAGCTTTCTTT. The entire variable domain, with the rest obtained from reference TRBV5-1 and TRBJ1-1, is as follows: KAGVTQTPRYLIKTRGQQVTLSCSPISGHRSVSWYQQTPGQGLQFLFEYFSETQRNKGNFPGRFSGRQFSNSRSEMNVSTLELGDSALYLCASSFRTGSLGTEAFFGQGTRLTVV.